This TCR beta chain is from a study of blood T cell repertoires in COVID-19. Study-wide context: From the United States, Italy and Spain came samples of acute and convalescent COVID-19. From T cells, B-cell-depleted T cells, or PBMCs came the material, which was cDNA or gDNA.

Original analysis: Estimated nucleated cell counts came from reference gene primer amplification. The repertoire was sequenced with immunoSEQ multiplex PCR; TCRdb's copy has only in-frame clones and lacks some. D and trimming come from the DNA, and the V and J calls and clone size come from that table. Among about 98,000 clones listed, approximately 86% were seen once. Material for sequencing was peripheral blood. This TCR came from a woman between 45 and 60 years old with COVID-19, enrolled during active disease.

The CDR3 region has the DNA TGCGCCAGCAGCCAAGCCCCAGCGGGACCGCCTCGCACAGATACGCAGTATTTT. It specifies CASSQAPAGPPRTDTQYF. The rearrangement links TRBV4-3 to TRBJ2-3; TRBD2 agrees at 7 bases. The CDR3 consists of 18 residues. Germline loops: CDR1 LGHNA, CDR2 YSLEER. V lost 1 base, J lost 1 base, and 11 bases stayed unmatched.